The next 30 T cell receptor beta chains were all read from a single sample in a study of CD8 T cells in ankylosing spondylitis. Antigen specificity for these receptors is unknown. MiXCR, applied by TCRdb to the 5' RACE reads, yields one record per CDR3 protein. The top ten hold around 14% of the sample, which has about 220,000 distinct CDR3 sequences, 6% to 8.5% seen once. Findings and limits, study-wide: Made up of under 10 highly homologous variants, a TCR beta motif appeared characteristic of ankylosing spondylitis blood.

What was sequenced was blood, either unsorted or a sorted T cell fraction (not recorded which). Receptors were obtained from a male donor with ankylosing spondylitis.

The chain combines TRBV30 with TRBJ1-1; D unclear. The CDR3 extends over 11 amino acids. CDR1 GTSNPN and CDR2 SVGIG come from the germline V gene (reference sequence). Trimming left V 6 bases short and J 5 bases short, with 10 bases between. The CDR3 DNA is TGTGCCTGTGGTAGGGAGACTGAAGCTTTCTTT. Residues: CACGRETEAFF.

This clonotype was seen more than once but under ten times. The rearrangement links TRBV20-1 to TRBJ1-1, with D possibly TRBD1 on 6 matching bases. V lost 0 bases to trimming and J lost 4 bases, with 15 bases between them. Germline V gene sequence: CDR1 DFQATT, CDR2 SNEGSKA (reference sequence). This CDR3 region has 15 residues. For the CDR3, the DNA is TGCAGTGCTAGAGATGCTTGGGGGCTGGGCACTGAAGCTTTCTTT. The encoded protein is CSARDAWGLGTEAFF.

This clonotype was recorded many times. The rearrangement joins TRBV20-1 to TRBJ2-3; TRBD2 is a possible D gene (6 bases). Germline-derived CDR1 and CDR2 are DFQATT and SNEGSKA (reference sequence). V lost 1 base to trimming and J lost 3 bases, with 11 bases between them. The CDR3 consists of 14 residues. The CDR3 bases are TGCAGTGCTAGAGCTACCGGGACTACAGATACGCAGTATTTT. Its protein product is CSARATGTTDTQYF.

The rearrangement joins TRBV20-1 to TRBJ2-7; 8 bases map to TRBD1. Trimming took 5 bases from V and 2 from J; bases not matched to a gene: 23. The CDR3 consists of 19 residues. Germline V gene lookup returns CDR1 DFQATT and CDR2 SNEGSKA (reference sequence). CDR3 coding DNA: TGCAGTGCTCGACCCTTCCGGGACAGGACACTCCTACGACCCTACGAGCAGTACTTC. Translated: CSARPFRDRTLLRPYEQYF.

This clonotype appeared a few times. The chain links TRBV28 to TRBJ2-3; maybe TRBD1 (6 bases). V gave up 2 bases and J gave up 2 bases, with 14 bases separating them. Germline lookup yields CDR1 MDHEN and CDR2 SYDVKM. The CDR3 totals 16 residues. As DNA, the CDR3 is TGTGCCAGCAGTTTACGCTTGAGGGGGTACACAGATACGCAGTATTTT. Its translation: CASSLRLRGYTDTQYF.

A few counts support this clonotype. J is TRBJ2-7 and V is TRBV20-1, with TRBD2 matching over 9 bases. The CDR3 contains 13 residues. With 6 bases clipped from V and 2 bases from J, the junction kept 5 bases outside the gene matches. The germline CDR1 and CDR2 sequences are DFQATT and SNEGSKA (reference sequence). The CDR3 DNA is TGCAGTGCCGGGACTAGCCTTACCTACGAGCAGTACTTC. Protein product: CSAGTSLTYEQYF.

The chain combines TRBV7-3 with TRBJ1-2; 9 bases fit TRBD1. Germline V gives CDR1 SGHTA, CDR2 FQGTGA. V shed 6 bases, J shed 6 bases, and the junction held 5 bases outside the gene matches. This CDR3 contains 13 residues. As DNA, the CDR3 is TGTGCCAGCAGTTATGGGACAGGGCATGGCTACACCTTC. It encodes CASSYGTGHGYTF.

This clonotype was recorded many times. This chain connects TRBV2 to TRBJ2-2; D is unclear. Germline V CDR1 and CDR2: SNHLY, FYNNEI. There are 12 residues in the CDR3. Trimming shortened V by 3 bases and J by 4 bases, and 3 bases separated the two germline ends. For the CDR3, the DNA is TGTGCCAGCAGTGATATCACCGGGGAGCTGTTTTTT. It encodes CASSDITGELFF.

This clonotype was observed at least ten times. V gene TRBV25-1 combines with J gene TRBJ1-1; TRBD1 aligns across 9 bases. CDR1 is MGHDK, CDR2 SYGVNS, per germline. The length of the CDR3 is 14 residues. Trimming cost V 5 bases and J 4 bases; bases outside gene matches: 5. The DNA of the CDR3 is TGTGCCAGCAGTTTAACAGGGGGCAGCACTGAAGCTTTCTTT. This encodes CASSLTGGSTEAFF. Full variable domain (remainder filled in from reference TRBV25-1 and TRBJ1-1): EADIYQTPRYLVIGTGKKITLECSQTMGHDKMYWYQQDPGMELHLIHYSYGVNSTEKGDLSSESTVSRIRTEHFPLTLESARPSHTSQYLCASSLTGGSTEAFFGQGTRLTVV.

This clonotype has a count of ten or more. The chain recombines TRBV7-9 with TRBJ1-1, with a tentative D call TRBD1 (5 bases). Trimming left V 6 bases short and J 1 base short, with 9 bases between. The CDR3 extends over 13 amino acids. Germline CDR1 SEHNR, CDR2 FQNEAQ (reference sequence). As DNA, the CDR3 is TGTGCCAGCAGTGCCGACAGGAACACTGAAGCTTTCTTT. As protein: CASSADRNTEAFF.

V and J are TRBV20-1 and TRBJ2-5, with a possible D match to TRBD2 (6 bases). This CDR3 has 17 residues. Germline V gene sequence: CDR1 DFQATT, CDR2 SNEGSKA (reference sequence). The CDR3 reads CSPAGIEGSIGQETQYF. Here the CDR3 DNA reads TGCAGCCCGGCGGGGATTGAAGGCTCTATCGGACAAGAGACCCAGTACTTC.

This clonotype was seen ten or more times. The rearrangement uses TRBV20-1 and TRBJ1-6; the D gene is possibly TRBD1 (6 bases). Looked up from germline, CDR1 is DFQATT and CDR2 is SNEGSKA (reference sequence). Trimming took off 5 bases at V and 9 bases at J, with 23 bases between the two ends. This CDR3 comprises 16 residues. This chain's CDR3 is CSAQLGQTRDSSPLHF. For the CDR3, the DNA is TGCAGTGCTCAGTTAGGACAGACGAGAGACAGTTCACCCCTCCACTTT.

This clonotype has only a few counts. The V call is TRBV20-1, the J call TRBJ1-1; D is possibly TRBD1 (5 bases). The CDR3 sequence is 17 residues long. V lost 3 bases, J lost 0 bases, and 20 bases lay in between. Germline V gives CDR1 DFQATT, CDR2 SNEGSKA (reference sequence). The CDR3 sequence: CSASSGGNRQLNTEAFF. The DNA for the CDR3 is TGCAGTGCTAGCTCCGGGGGGAATAGACAACTGAACACTGAAGCTTTCTTT.

Ten or more counts support this clonotype. The V call is TRBV9, the J call TRBJ1-2; no firm D call. CDR1 and CDR2 (germline): SGDLS, YYNGEE. V lost 2 bases and J lost 0, with 5 bases in between. This CDR3 region has 13 residues. The CDR3, as DNA: TGTGCCAGCAGCGTTTCAGCTAACTATGGCTACACCTTC. It is translated as CASSVSANYGYTF.

This clonotype was found many times. The rearrangement uses TRBV2 and TRBJ2-7, with 14 bases that match TRBD2. Germline CDR1 is SNHLY and CDR2 is FYNNEI. The CDR3 has 16 amino acids. The junction had 9 bases not matched to a gene; V was cut back by 10 bases and J by 1 base. The DNA of the CDR3 is TGTGCCACCTTCGGACTAGCGGGAGGTCGATCCTACGAGCAGTACTTC. Amino acid sequence: CATFGLAGGRSYEQYF.

This clonotype occurred many times. This chain joins TRBV7-9 and TRBJ1-2, with a possible D match to TRBD1 (5 bases). The CDR3 spans 14 residues. Per the germline V gene, CDR1 is SEHNR and CDR2 is FQNEAQ (reference sequence). V lost 5 bases and J lost 4, with 14 bases in between. CDR3 region: CASSQLTVSYGYTF. The CDR3 bases are TGTGCCAGCAGCCAGCTGACAGTATCCTATGGCTACACCTTC.

Ten or more counts support this clonotype. The J gene is TRBJ2-7, the V gene TRBV6-2 or TRBV6-3; D remains unclear. With 2 bases removed from V and 2 bases from J, the gap between germline ends came to 10 bases. This CDR3 has 14 residues. CDR1 is MNHEY and CDR2 is SVGEGT in the germline V gene. CDR3 nucleotide sequence: TGTGCCAGCAGTTACCCGGCCGGAGCCTACGAGCAGTACTTC. It encodes CASSYPAGAYEQYF.

The rearrangement joins TRBV4-3 to TRBJ1-1; no reliable D call. This CDR3 has 13 amino acids. Germline loops: CDR1 LGHNA, CDR2 YSLEER. Trimming stripped 1 base from V and 8 bases from J, with 11 bases between. The CDR3 coding sequence is TGCGCCAGCAGCCAAGTTTGGGAGAGCGAAGCTTTCTTT. As protein: CASSQVWESEAFF.

This clonotype appeared many times. The gene calls are TRBV28 and TRBJ2-2, with D perhaps matching TRBD2 (6 bases). Germline assignment: CDR1 MDHEN and CDR2 SYDVKM. This CDR3 is 16 amino acids long. Deletions cut 2 bases from V and 8 bases from J, with 18 bases between. The CDR3 nucleotides read TGTGCCAGCAGTTTAAACCGGGACTCGAGTACGGGGGAGCTGTTTTTT. Amino acid sequence: CASSLNRDSSTGELFF.

This clonotype was detected a few times. V gene TRBV9 combines with J gene TRBJ2-3; D remains unclear. V shed 0 bases and J shed 6 bases, with 11 bases lying between them. Germline assignment: CDR1 SGDLS and CDR2 YYNGEE. CDR3 length equals 14 residues. The CDR3 loop reads CASSVVTHGDTQYF. CDR3 sequence (DNA): TGTGCCAGCAGCGTAGTGACGCATGGGGATACGCAGTATTTT.

This clonotype has a count of ten or more. The genes are TRBV5-6 and TRBJ1-2; D remains ambiguous. The V gene's germline CDR1 is SGHDT and CDR2 YYEEEE. The CDR3 covers 13 residues. The V end lost 0 bases, the J end lost 5 bases, and 8 bases lay between the germline ends. CDR3 sequence reads: CASSLEQTYGYTF. The CDR3 nucleotides read TGTGCCAGCAGCTTGGAACAGACGTATGGCTACACCTTC. Looking up the rest from reference TRBV5-6 and TRBJ1-2 gives the full variable domain: DAGVTQSPTHLIKTRGQQVTLRCSPKSGHDTVSWYQQALGQGPQFIFQYYEEEERQRGNFPDRFSGHQFPNYSSELNVNALLLGDSALYLCASSLEQTYGYTFGSGTRLTVV.

In its sample, this clonotype was seen many times. This chain links TRBV15 with TRBJ2-1; 10 nucleotides agree with TRBD2. The V segment lost 0 bases and the J segment 3 bases; nucleotides outside the gene matches: 11. Per germline, CDR1 LNHNV and CDR2 YYDKDF (reference sequence). The CDR3 is made up of 19 amino acids. Written as DNA, the CDR3 is TGTGCCACCAGCAGAGAGGTACTAGCGGGACGACCTCGCTACAATGAGCAGTTCTTC. Translating it yields CATSREVLAGRPRYNEQFF. The full variable domain, completed using reference TRBV15 and TRBJ2-1, is DAMVIQNPRYQVTQFGKPVTLSCSQTLNHNVMYWYQQKSSQAPKLLFHYYDKDFNNEADTPDNFQSRRPNTSFCFLDIRSPGLGDTAMYLCATSREVLAGRPRYNEQFFGPGTRLTVL.

This clonotype was found many times. The rearrangement links TRBV12-3 or TRBV12-4 to TRBJ1-4; no clear D. This CDR3 has 15 amino acids. V gave up 7 bases and J gave up 0 bases, with 12 bases separating them. The CDR3 coding sequence is TGTGCCAGCACCCATCGGACCACAACTAATGAAAAACTGTTTTTT. This gives the protein CASTHRTTTNEKLFF.

The chain recombines TRBV6-2 or TRBV6-3 with TRBJ2-5, with D possibly matching TRBD2 (5 bases). CDR3 length: 13 amino acids. Germline CDR1 is MNHEY and CDR2 is SVGEGT. Trimming pared 5 bases from V and 7 bases from J, leaving 14 bases between. The CDR3 is CASSIQRRGTQYF. CDR3 sequence (DNA): TGTGCCAGCAGTATTCAGCGCCGGGGGACCCAGTACTTC.

Many counts were recorded for this clonotype. The chain couples TRBV27 to TRBJ2-3, with D perhaps TRBD2 (6 bases). Trimming took 8 bases from V and 4 from J, leaving 16 bases between them. The CDR3 has 14 residues. Germline V gives CDR1 MNHEY, CDR2 SMNVEV (reference sequence). The CDR3 loop is CASYRDFDPDTQYF. The CDR3 coding sequence is TGTGCCAGCTATCGGGACTTTGACCCAGATACGCAGTATTTT.

A note on this clonotype: The DNA is left out, because the CDR3 cannot be placed on it with certainty; the CDR3 is given as TCRdb lists it. This chain links TRBV23-1 with TRBJ2-2. TRBV23-1 has ORF status, its function being uncertain. Both ends counted, the CDR3 spans 12 residues. CDR3 amino acids: CASTLTPGSCFF.

At least ten counts were recorded for this clonotype. V is TRBV7-2 and J is TRBJ2-7; TRBD2 might be the D (5 bases). Germline V gene sequence: CDR1 SGHTA, CDR2 FQGNSA. This CDR3 is built from 16 residues. V shed 1 base and J shed 4 bases, with 17 bases lying between them. CDR3 coding DNA: TGTGCCAGCAGCTTAGTATCTAGCCCGCTCACTTACGAGCAGTACTTC. Amino acids: CASSLVSSPLTYEQYF.

On this clonotype: Possible read error: a much larger clone is one base away. V usage is TRBV24-1 and J usage is TRBJ2-7; possibly TRBD2 for D (6 bases). CDR1 is KGHDR, CDR2 SFDVKD, per germline. With 6 bases removed from V and 3 bases from J, the gap between germline ends came to 14 bases. There are 14 residues in the CDR3. The CDR3 loop is CATSPGTLHYEQYF. The CDR3, as DNA: TGTGCCACCAGTCCCGGGACTCTTCACTACGAGCAGTACTTC.

This clonotype was picked up many times. The chain is built from TRBV12-3 or TRBV12-4 and TRBJ2-3; D ambiguous. The CDR3 runs to 15 residues. V dropped 8 bases and J dropped 2 bases, with 17 bases sitting between them. The CDR3 DNA follows: TGTGCCAGCTCTTCTCAGGAGCCAGACACAGATACGCAGTATTTT. Protein: CASSSQEPDTDTQYF.

This clonotype was detected many times. This rearrangement joins TRBV29-1 to TRBJ2-2, with TRBD2 matching 14 bases. Germline-derived CDR1 and CDR2 are SQVTM and ANQGSEA. CDR3 length: 15 residues. J lost 5 bases, V lost 6 bases, and 5 bases had no gene match. The CDR3 here is CSVIGLAGGTGELFF. In nucleotides, the CDR3 is TGCAGCGTAATAGGACTAGCGGGAGGAACCGGGGAGCTGTTTTTT.